One sample yielded the 3 T cell receptor beta chains listed below, sequenced in a study of blood T cell repertoires in COVID-19. Sequencing used immunoSEQ multiplex PCR; TCRdb keeps in-frame clones, though not all of them. This sample has some 300,000 clones; about 88% occur once, and the top ten carry roughly 1.3%. The sequenced sample consisted of peripheral blood. These receptors came from a man aged 70 or older with acute or convalescent COVID-19.

This chain joins TRBV7-3 and TRBJ1-2; TRBD1 agrees at 10 bases. The J segment lost 4 bases and the V segment lost 5 bases, leaving 4 bases of the junction unmatched. This CDR3 contains 14 residues. Germline CDR1 reads SGHTA; CDR2 reads FQGTGA. The CDR3 bases are TGTGCCAGCAGCCCAGGACAGGGGGGCTATGGCTACACCTTC. It is translated as CASSPGQGGYGYTF.

The chain links TRBV9 to TRBJ1-6, with 9 nucleotides matching TRBD1. Germline V gene data show CDR1 as SGDLS and CDR2 as YYNGEE. This CDR3 comprises 14 residues. After removal of 2 bases from V and 10 bases from J, the junction contained 4 bases not matched to a gene. The CDR3 DNA sequence: TGTGCCAGCAGCGTCCTGACAGGGGGATCACCCCTCCACTTT. Translating it yields CASSVLTGGSPLHF.

This chain links TRBV7-2 with TRBJ2-2, with D tentatively TRBD2 (6 bases). CDR1 SGHTA and CDR2 FQGNSA come from the germline V gene. This CDR3 is 13 amino acids long. V was trimmed by 6 bases and J by 4 bases, leaving 9 bases between them. In nucleotides, the CDR3 is TGTGCCAGCAGACTACTAGCCACCGGGGAGCTGTTTTTT. This encodes CASRLLATGELFF.